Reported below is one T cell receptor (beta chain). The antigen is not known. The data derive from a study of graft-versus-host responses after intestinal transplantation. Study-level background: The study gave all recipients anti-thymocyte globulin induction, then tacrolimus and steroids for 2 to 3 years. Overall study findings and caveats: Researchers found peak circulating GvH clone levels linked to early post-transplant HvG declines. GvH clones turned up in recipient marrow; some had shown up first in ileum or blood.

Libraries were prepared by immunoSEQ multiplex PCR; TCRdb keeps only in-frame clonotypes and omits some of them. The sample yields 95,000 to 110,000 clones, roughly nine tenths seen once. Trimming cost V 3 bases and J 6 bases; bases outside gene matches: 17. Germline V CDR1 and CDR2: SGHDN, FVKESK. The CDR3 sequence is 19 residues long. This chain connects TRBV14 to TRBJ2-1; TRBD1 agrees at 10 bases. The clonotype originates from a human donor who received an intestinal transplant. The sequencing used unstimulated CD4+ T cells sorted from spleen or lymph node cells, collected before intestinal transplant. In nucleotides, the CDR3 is TGTGCCAGCAGCCATCTGAAAGGACCGGGACAGGGGATGGCCAATGAGCAGTTCTTC. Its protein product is CASSHLKGPGQGMANEQFF.